This entry concerns a single TCR beta chain. The sample belongs to a study of blood T cell repertoires in COVID-19. TCRdb's table, derived via immunoSEQ multiplex PCR, lists solely in-frame clones and lacks some. The repertoire holds 100,000 to 150,000 clones, roughly four fifths seen once, with approximately 12% in the top ten. The germline V gene encodes CDR1 SNHLY and CDR2 FYNNEI. Trimming cost V 11 bases and J 4 bases, with 20 bases left between them. The CDR3 covers 14 residues. The material sequenced was peripheral blood. The clonotype was recovered from a man between 60 and 70 years old with acute or convalescent COVID-19. The V gene is TRBV2, the J gene TRBJ1-1; the D is unclear. CDR3 region: CASPGEGISTEAFF. DNA for the CDR3: TGTGCCTCCCCCGGGGAGGGCATCTCCACTGAAGCTTTCTTT.